The rows below give T cell receptor beta chains drawn from one sample of a study of CD4+ T cells in melanoma. Using immunoSEQ multiplex PCR, the repertoire was profiled, and TCRdb retains in-frame clones only, with some absent. The table has 50,000 to 60,000 clones, roughly three quarters seen once; the top ten hold approximately 4.6%. Specimen: tumor tissue. Receptors originate from a human donor with melanoma. Each CDR3 is given with its conserved first and last residue. D genes are given only for firm matches. For some rows the clone size is stated as once, few or many, or as a class when expanded; others skip it.

v_gene	d_gene	j_gene	abundance	CDR3aa	CDR3nt
TRBV7-8	NA	TRBJ2-2	few	CASSIDPVSRAGELFF	TGTGCCAGCAGCATCGATCCGGTTAGCCGGGCCGGGGAGCTGTTTTTT
TRBV2	TRBD1	TRBJ2-2	NA	CASRSGGPTGELFF	TGTGCCAGCAGATCAGGGGGTCCCACCGGGGAGCTGTTTTTT
TRBV7-9	NA	TRBJ2-7	NA	CASSLAATYEQYF	TGTGCCAGCAGCTTAGCGGCCACCTACGAGCAGTACTTC
TRBV27	NA	TRBJ2-7	NA	CASSRLVQGISYEQYF	TGTGCCAGCAGTCGGCTGGTACAGGGAATCTCCTACGAGCAGTACTTC
TRBV7-7	NA	TRBJ2-7	NA	CASSPGLSYEQYF	TGTGCTAGCAGCCCCGGCCTCTCCTACGAGCAGTACTTC
TRBV11-2	NA	TRBJ1-6	medium-sized	CASSDQGWNSPLHF	TGTGCCAGCAGTGACCAGGGGTGGAATTCACCCCTCCACTTT
TRBV28	NA	TRBJ1-1	NA	CASSRSREGAFF	TGTGCCAGCAGCCGAAGCAGGGAAGGAGCTTTCTTT
TRBV27	TRBD1	TRBJ1-2	NA	CASMGPLTGGGLDYGYTF	TGTGCCAGCATGGGGCCTTTGACAGGGGGAGGATTGGACTATGGCTACACCTTC
TRBV7-9	NA	TRBJ1-5	NA	CASSLLGQPQHF	TGTGCCAGCAGCTTACTTGGACAGCCCCAGCATTTT
TRBV28	TRBD2	TRBJ2-7	NA	CASSLAGGAENF	TGTGCCAGCAGCTTAGCGGGGGGGGCCGAGAACTTC
TRBV5-1	TRBD1	TRBJ1-6	many	CASRPRTGEFSPLHF	TGCGCCAGCAGACCAAGGACAGGGGAATTTTCACCCCTCCACTTT
TRBV7-6	NA	TRBJ2-7	NA	CASSYRQTYEQYF	TGTGCCAGCAGCTACCGACAGACCTACGAGCAGTACTTC
TRBV19	NA	TRBJ1-2	NA	CASSPGSYGYTF	TGTGCCAGTAGCCCGGGGTCCTATGGCTACACCTTC
TRBV5-6	NA	TRBJ1-1	many	CASSFGGLGMNTEAFF	TGTGCCAGCAGCTTTGGGGGGCTGGGGATGAACACTGAAGCTTTCTTT
TRBV6-5	NA	TRBJ2-7	few	CASTGQLGFEQYF	TGTGCCAGCACCGGACAGTTGGGGTTCGAGCAGTACTTC
TRBV29-1	NA	TRBJ1-1	once	CSVVKGGNTEAFF	TGCAGCGTCGTGAAAGGGGGGAACACTGAAGCTTTCTTT
TRBV7-9	NA	TRBJ2-2	NA	CASSSSASSGELFF	TGTGCCAGCAGCTCGAGCGCCAGCTCCGGGGAGCTGTTTTTT
TRBV6-5	NA	TRBJ2-1	few	CASSPSVSTEQFF	TGTGCCAGCAGTCCGTCAGTCTCCACTGAGCAGTTCTTC
TRBV6-5	NA	TRBJ2-7	few	CASSYSLDSAYEQYF	TGTGCCAGCAGTTACTCCCTGGACAGCGCCTACGAGCAGTACTTC
TRBV7-2	TRBD1	TRBJ2-7	NA	CASSVTQGARSEQYF	TGTGCCAGCAGCGTCACACAGGGGGCGCGTTCCGAGCAGTACTTC
TRBV5-6	NA	TRBJ2-3	NA	CASSLGGLTTDTQYF	TGTGCCAGCAGCTTGGGAGGACTTACCACAGATACGCAGTATTTT
TRBV29-1	TRBD1	TRBJ1-2	NA	CSVEDGATGDLGYGYTF	TGCAGCGTTGAAGATGGGGCCACAGGGGACTTGGGCTATGGCTACACCTTC
TRBV9	TRBD1	TRBJ1-1	many	CASSPQGRNTEAFF	TGTGCCAGCAGCCCACAGGGGAGGAACACTGAAGCTTTCTTT
TRBV25-1	NA	TRBJ2-7	NA	CASSANTEIYEQYF	TGTGCCAGCAGTGCAAACACGGAGATCTACGAGCAGTACTTC
TRBV2	NA	TRBJ2-5	many	CASSAAGVLWETQYF	TGTGCCAGCAGTGCTGCAGGGGTTCTGTGGGAGACCCAGTACTTC
TRBV10-3	NA	TRBJ1-5	medium-sized	CAISGATGSGNQPQHF	TGTGCCATCAGTGGTGCCACAGGGTCGGGCAATCAGCCCCAGCATTTT
TRBV30	NA	TRBJ1-3	NA	CAWRRGSGNTIYF	TGTGCCTGGAGACGGGGCTCTGGAAACACCATATATTTT
TRBV19	NA	TRBJ2-4	NA	CASSMEGRGLAKNIQYF	TGTGCCAGTAGTATGGAGGGGCGGGGTCTAGCCAAAAACATTCAGTACTTC
TRBV7-2	NA	TRBJ1-4	NA	CASSTGFNEKLFF	TGTGCCAGCAGCACGGGGTTTAATGAAAAACTGTTTTTT
TRBV7-2	TRBD1	TRBJ1-4	NA	CASSLTGSPNEKLFF	TGTGCCAGCAGCTTGACAGGGTCACCTAATGAAAAACTGTTTTTT
TRBV4-1	TRBD2	TRBJ2-1	NA	CASSQSWSGGPYNEQFF	TGCGCCAGCAGCCAATCTTGGAGCGGGGGGCCTTACAATGAGCAGTTCTTC
TRBV4-1	NA	TRBJ2-2	NA	CASSQDRSQGNTGELFF	TGCGCCAGCAGCCAAGATCGGTCACAGGGTAACACCGGGGAGCTGTTTTTT
TRBV7-9	NA	TRBJ1-5	NA	CASSPSNQPQHF	TGTGCCAGCAGCCCATCGAATCAGCCCCAGCATTTT
TRBV7-9	NA	TRBJ1-4	NA	CASSWTDNEKLFF	TGTGCCAGCAGCTGGACAGATAATGAAAAACTGTTTTTT
TRBV6-1	NA	TRBJ2-1	NA	CASSDTSYNEQFF	TGTGCCAGCAGCGACACCAGCTACAATGAGCAGTTCTTC
TRBV5-1	NA	TRBJ1-4	NA	CASSLVAGNEKLFF	TGCGCCAGCAGCTTGGTGGCAGGGAATGAAAAACTGTTTTTT
TRBV6-5	NA	TRBJ1-1	NA	CASSYSTGEAFF	TGTGCCAGCAGTTACTCCACGGGTGAAGCTTTCTTT
TRBV7-3	NA	TRBJ2-1	NA	CASRLTAQTNNEQFF	TGTGCCAGCAGACTAACAGCACAGACTAACAATGAGCAGTTCTTC
TRBV30	NA	TRBJ2-5	NA	CAWTGSQETQYF	TGTGCCTGGACAGGCAGCCAAGAGACCCAGTACTTC
TRBV7-3	NA	TRBJ1-1	NA	CASSPEGRNTEAFF	TGTGCCAGCAGCCCAGAAGGACGGAACACTGAAGCTTTCTTT
TRBV7-8	NA	TRBJ1-5	once	CASSLAGSGTWGDSNQPQHF	TGTGCCAGCAGCTTAGCTGGGTCAGGGACCTGGGGGGATAGCAATCAGCCCCAGCATTTT
TRBV5-6	NA	TRBJ2-4	NA	CASSLAVGYKNIQYF	TGTGCCAGCAGCTTGGCCGTGGGATACAAAAACATTCAGTACTTC
TRBV7-9	TRBD1	TRBJ2-3	NA	CASSDGQGITDTQYF	TGTGCCAGCAGCGATGGACAGGGCATCACAGATACGCAGTATTTT
TRBV5-6	TRBD1	TRBJ1-5	NA	CASSQDREQPQHF	TGTGCCAGCAGCCAGGACAGGGAACAGCCCCAGCATTTT
TRBV5-4	TRBD2	TRBJ2-1	NA	CASGVGGDNEQFF	TGTGCCAGCGGGGTGGGGGGGGACAATGAGCAGTTCTTC